This TCR beta chain was retrieved from a study of blood T cell repertoires in COVID-19. Study-wide context: The cDNA or gDNA used as material had been derived from T cells, B-cell-depleted T cells, or PBMCs.

The V gene's germline CDR1 is LNHDA and CDR2 SQIVND (reference sequence). The CDR3 loop spans 13 amino acids. Trimming stripped 2 bases from V and 1 base from J, with 5 bases between. Here immunoSEQ multiplex PCR was the method, and the copy in TCRdb shows in-frame clones only, minus some. The sample has approximately 210,000 clones; roughly four fifths are singletons. The chain is built from TRBV19 and TRBJ1-1; no clear D. The TCR comes from a woman in her 40s with acute or convalescent COVID-19. Sequencing used peripheral blood. Here the CDR3 DNA reads TGTGCCAGTAGTATACGGGAGAACACTGAAGCTTTCTTT. Translation: CASSIRENTEAFF.